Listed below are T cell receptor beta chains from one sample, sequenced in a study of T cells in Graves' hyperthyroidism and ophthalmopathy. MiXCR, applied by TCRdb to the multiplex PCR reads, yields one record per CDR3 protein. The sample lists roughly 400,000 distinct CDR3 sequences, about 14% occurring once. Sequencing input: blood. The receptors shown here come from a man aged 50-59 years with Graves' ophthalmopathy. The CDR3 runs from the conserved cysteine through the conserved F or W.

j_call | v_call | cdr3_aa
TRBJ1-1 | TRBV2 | CASSVSGASEAFF
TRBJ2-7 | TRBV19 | CASSMSGVSSYEQYF
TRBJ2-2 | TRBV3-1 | CASSQEIGELFF
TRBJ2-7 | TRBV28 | CASSSISHTGYYEQYF
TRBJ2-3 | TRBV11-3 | CASRVTSGKDTQYF
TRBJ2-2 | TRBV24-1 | CATSDWGGPGELFF
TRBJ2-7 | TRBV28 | CASRPARGPIGSYEQYF
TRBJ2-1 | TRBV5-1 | CASSLIPRSDEQFF
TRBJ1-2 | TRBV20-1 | CSARDASGEAYGYTF
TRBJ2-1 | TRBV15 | CATSRGLAGGYNEQFF
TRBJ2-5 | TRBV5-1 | CASSLDAGPETQYF
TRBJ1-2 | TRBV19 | CASSIEPGLFSGYTF
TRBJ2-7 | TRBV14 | CASSQDPGQSYEQYF
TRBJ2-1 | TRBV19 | CASSPEGAGGSNEQFF
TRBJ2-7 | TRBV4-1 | CASSQVVGYPYEQYF
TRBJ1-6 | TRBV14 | CASSGQDTNSPLHF
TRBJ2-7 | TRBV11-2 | CASSRYSYEQYF
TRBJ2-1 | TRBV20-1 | CSARWAGGNEQFF
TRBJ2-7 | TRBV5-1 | CASSPGLAENYEQYF
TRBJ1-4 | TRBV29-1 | CSVNGQRETNEKLFF
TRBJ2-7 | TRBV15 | CATSRPHGSSLEQYF
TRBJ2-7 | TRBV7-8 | CASSFQGDRSHEQYF
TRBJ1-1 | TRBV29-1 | CSVVGRWTEAFF
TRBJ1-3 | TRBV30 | CAWSVGDGGGNTIYF
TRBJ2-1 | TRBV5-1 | CASSLGGGALYNEQFF
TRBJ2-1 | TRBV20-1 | CSAREPLAGVSDEQFF
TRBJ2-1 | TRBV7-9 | CASSLEGGRGTNEQFF
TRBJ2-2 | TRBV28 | CARGTSGKTGELFF
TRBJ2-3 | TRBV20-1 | CSAPEVITDTQYF
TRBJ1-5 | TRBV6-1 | CASREGVRGINQPQHF